The TCR beta chain described here comes from a study of OX40 agonist ivuxolimab in advanced cancers. V was pared by 4 bases and J by 1 base, with 8 bases between. The CDR3 runs 14 residues. Per germline, CDR1 SGHRS and CDR2 YFSETQ. Profiling relied on immunoSEQ multiplex PCR, and the TCRdb table lists in-frame clones only, not all of them. This table has 45,000 or so clones, roughly 80% appearing once. The V and J genes are TRBV5-1 and TRBJ2-2; D gene unclear. The origin of this receptor is an adult with an advanced solid tumor such as melanoma, head and neck, liver or kidney cancer. The sequenced sample was CD4+ or CD8+ T cells sorted from blood, obtained in a trial of the OX40 agonist ivuxolimab. This CDR3 is CASSVDWNTGELFF. The CDR3, as DNA: TGCGCCAGCAGCGTCGACTGGAACACCGGGGAGCTGTTTTTT. Filled out from reference TRBV5-1 and TRBJ2-2, the complete variable domain reads KAGVTQTPRYLIKTRGQQVTLSCSPISGHRSVSWYQQTPGQGLQFLFEYFSETQRNKGNFPGRFSGRQFSNSRSEMNVSTLELGDSALYLCASSVDWNTGELFFGEGSRLTVL.